Following are 17 T cell receptor beta chains from one sample sequenced in a study of a mutant IDH1 vaccine in newly diagnosed glioma. Profiling relied on immunoSEQ multiplex PCR, and the TCRdb table lists in-frame clones only, not all of them. The sample carries tens of thousands of clones, 75% to 90% recorded once. Their cognate antigens are unknown. The time point denotes: week 23, last vaccination. Doses consisted of 300 ug of mutant IDH1 20-mer peptide each, paired with topical imiquimod. The source was PBMCs, collected from a glioma patient whose treatment included an IDH1 peptide vaccine. Every receptor here comes from a man aged 40-49 years with glioma.

This chain uses TRBV6-6 with TRBJ1-3, with TRBD1 matching over 9 bases. The V gene's germline CDR1 is MNHNY and CDR2 SVGAGI (reference sequence). The CDR3 totals 16 residues. V dropped 6 bases and J dropped 0; count of bases not matched to a gene: 6. The CDR3 DNA is TGTGCCAGCAGCCGTAGGGACAGGGACTCTGGAAACACCATATATTTT. Translation gives CASSRRDRDSGNTIYF.

The chain combines TRBV19 with TRBJ1-5; D ambiguous. With 1 base removed from V and 7 bases from J, the gap between germline ends came to 8 bases. The CDR3 has 13 residues. Germline CDR1 reads LNHDA; CDR2 reads SQIVND (reference sequence). CDR3 sequence reads: CASSIGAEQPQHF. In DNA, the CDR3 is TGTGCCAGTAGTATAGGAGCGGAGCAGCCCCAGCATTTT.

The J gene is TRBJ1-5, the V gene TRBV4-2; 7 nucleotides line up with TRBD1. CDR1 LGHNA and CDR2 YNFKEQ come from the germline V gene. The CDR3 runs 17 residues. The J segment lost 6 bases and the V segment lost 4 bases, leaving 15 bases of the junction unmatched. The CDR3 region has the DNA TGTGCCAGCAGCCCCCTGGGTCAGGGGGAAAAAGTTCAGCCCCAGCATTTT. This codes for CASSPLGQGEKVQPQHF.

The chain joins TRBV5-1 to TRBJ1-2; D possibly corresponds to TRBD1 (5 bases). Trimming took off 4 bases at V and 5 bases at J, with 12 bases between the two ends. The CDR3 runs 13 residues. The V gene's germline CDR1 is SGHRS and CDR2 YFSETQ. CDR3: CASSVDSSYGYTF. The CDR3, as DNA: TGCGCCAGCAGCGTTGACAGCAGTTATGGCTACACCTTC.

This rearrangement joins TRBV4-1 to TRBJ2-7, with unresolved D. CDR3 size: 14 residues. Per germline, CDR1 MGHRA and CDR2 YSYEKL. Trimming removed 4 bases at V and 0 bases at J, with 10 bases between. The CDR3 region has the DNA TGCGCCAGCAGCCCACATGAATTCTCCTACGAGCAGTACTTC. Amino acid sequence: CASSPHEFSYEQYF.

The gene calls are TRBV29-1 and TRBJ2-5; maybe TRBD2 (5 bases). The CDR3 has 14 residues. Germline-derived CDR1 and CDR2 are SQVTM and ANQGSEA. V was shortened by 2 bases and J by 5 bases, with 15 bases between the two germline ends. The CDR3: CSVERAGVGETQYF. The CDR3 region has the DNA TGCAGCGTTGAAAGGGCCGGGGTGGGGGAGACCCAGTACTTC.

This chain uses TRBV6-5 with TRBJ1-1; 9 bases line up with TRBD1. This CDR3 is built from 14 residues. Trimming cost V 4 bases and J 0 bases; bases outside gene matches: 0. The germline V gene encodes CDR1 MNHEY and CDR2 SVGAGI. The CDR3: CASSWTGVNTEAFF. In nucleotides, the CDR3 is TGTGCCAGCAGTTGGACAGGGGTGAACACTGAAGCTTTCTTT.

The chain joins TRBV5-6 to TRBJ1-1; D is possibly TRBD1 (5 bases). The CDR3 runs 15 residues. V was pared by 1 base and J by 0 bases, with 10 bases between. Germline V gene lookup returns CDR1 SGHDT and CDR2 YYEEEE. The CDR3 DNA reads as TGTGCCAGCAGCTTGCCGACAGCGATGAACACTGAAGCTTTCTTT. It yields the protein CASSLPTAMNTEAFF.

The chain is built from TRBV7-2 and TRBJ1-2; tentatively, D is TRBD1 (6 bases). The germline gives CDR1 SGHTA, CDR2 FQGNSA. This CDR3 spans 16 amino acids. Trimming pared 5 bases from V and 4 bases from J, leaving 20 bases between. The CDR3: CASSLGGRGRSYGYTF. The CDR3 DNA follows: TGTGCCAGCAGCCTCGGAGGCAGGGGAAGGTCCTATGGCTACACCTTC.

The chain combines TRBV9 with TRBJ2-2; the match to TRBD2 covers 7 bases. Trimming took 4 bases from V and 2 from J; bases not matched to a gene: 11. Per germline, CDR1 SGDLS and CDR2 YYNGEE. This CDR3 is built from 17 residues. The CDR3 nucleotides read TGTGCCAGCAGCCCATTGGGGCGGGAGTTAAACACCGGGGAGCTGTTTTTT. It codes for CASSPLGRELNTGELFF.

A single count supports this clone. The chain couples TRBV14 to TRBJ2-7; D remains ambiguous. Germline V gene data show CDR1 as SGHDN and CDR2 as FVKESK. V was pared by 1 base and J by 3 bases, with 7 bases between. The CDR3 sequence is 13 residues long. The CDR3 DNA reads as TGTGCCAGCAGCCAAGGACCCGGCTACGAGCAGTACTTC. Its translation is CASSQGPGYEQYF.

The gene calls are TRBV25-1 and TRBJ2-3; the D gene is possibly TRBD1 (5 bases). The germline CDR1 and CDR2 sequences are MGHDK and SYGVNS. This CDR3 contains 16 residues. V lost 2 bases to trimming and J lost 1 base, with 13 bases between them. CDR3 region: CASSERAGSGTDTQYF. The CDR3 DNA is TGTGCCAGCAGTGAACGGGCAGGGTCCGGCACAGATACGCAGTATTTT.

The V and J genes are TRBV27 and TRBJ1-5; the D is unclear. The CDR3 is made up of 15 amino acids. V lost 2 bases, J lost 3 bases, and 11 bases lay in between. Germline CDR1 reads MNHEY; CDR2 reads SMNVEV (reference sequence). The CDR3 here is CASSLMAGNNQPQHF. The CDR3 DNA reads TGTGCCAGCAGTTTAATGGCAGGAAACAATCAGCCCCAGCATTTT.

This rearrangement joins TRBV6-5 to TRBJ1-2, with a weak D call TRBD1 (6 bases). The germline gives CDR1 MNHEY, CDR2 SVGAGI. The CDR3 sequence is 16 residues long. Trimming left V 2 bases short and J 0 bases short, with 13 bases between. The CDR3 here is CASSYTVGGPNYGYTF. CDR3 nucleotide sequence: TGTGCCAGCAGTTACACCGTTGGGGGGCCTAACTATGGCTACACCTTC.

The chain carries TRBV6-1 and TRBJ2-7; TRBD1 agrees at 9 bases. The junction had 5 bases not matched to a gene; V was cut back by 6 bases and J by 5 bases. Per the germline V gene, CDR1 is MNHNS and CDR2 is SASEGT. The CDR3 sequence is 13 residues long. This CDR3 reads CASRSGQGDEQYF. The CDR3 DNA reads as TGTGCCAGCAGATCGGGACAGGGTGACGAGCAGTACTTC.

There are a few counts of this clone. J is TRBJ2-7 and V is TRBV5-5, with TRBD2 as a possible D gene (6 bases). CDR3 length: 17 amino acids. The V end lost 4 bases, the J end lost 5 bases, and 25 bases lay between the germline ends. Germline V gives CDR1 SGHKS, CDR2 YYEKEE (reference sequence). CDR3 sequence reads: CASSNTGVGWRPNEQYF. The CDR3 DNA follows: TGTGCCAGCAGCAACACGGGAGTAGGGTGGAGGCCTAACGAGCAGTACTTC. Based on the CDR3 plus reference TRBV5-5 and TRBJ2-7, the full variable domain is DAGVTQSPTHLIKTRGQQVTLRCSPISGHKSVSWYQQVLGQGPQFIFQYYEKEERGRGNFPDRFSARQFPNYSSELNVNALLLGDSALYLCASSNTGVGWRPNEQYFGPGTRLTVT.

In its sample, this clone was seen once. The CDR3 sequence: CASSPRRDRLYEQYF. The CDR3 DNA reads TGTGCCAGTAGTCCAAGACGGGACAGGCTCTACGAGCAGTACTTC. The J gene is TRBJ2-7, the V gene TRBV19, with 8 bases lining up with TRBD1. Trimming took 5 bases from V and 3 from J; bases not matched to a gene: 9. Germline V lookup: CDR1 LNHDA, CDR2 SQIVND (reference sequence). The CDR3 is made up of 15 amino acids. The full variable domain, in which reference TRBV19 and TRBJ2-7 provide the parts outside the CDR3, is DGGITQSPKYLFRKEGQNVTLSCEQNLNHDAMYWYRQDPGQGLRLIYYSQIVNDFQKGDIAEGYSVSREKKESFPLTVTSAQKNPTAFYLCASSPRRDRLYEQYFGPGTRLTVT.